Listed here are 30 T cell receptor beta chains from one sample, sequenced in a study of blood T cell repertoires in COVID-19. Generated by immunoSEQ multiplex PCR, the TCRdb table keeps only in-frame clones and is missing some. This table holds some 340,000 clones, 85% found once. The sequenced sample was peripheral blood. These receptors were collected from a woman younger than 30 with acute or convalescent COVID-19.

This clone was picked up one time. V and J are TRBV4-1 and TRBJ2-1; 16 bases line up with TRBD2. The V gene's germline CDR1 is MGHRA and CDR2 YSYEKL. The trim removed 4 bases at V and 8 bases at J, leaving 5 bases unmatched. The CDR3 extends over 16 amino acids. CDR3 in amino acids: CASSPGTSGRADEQFF. The DNA for the CDR3 is TGCGCCAGCAGCCCCGGGACTAGCGGGAGGGCGGATGAGCAGTTCTTC.

This clone was counted only a few times. The rearrangement joins TRBV2 to TRBJ1-3; the D gene is possibly TRBD1 (6 bases). Germline V gene data show CDR1 as SNHLY and CDR2 as FYNNEI. This CDR3 is 13 amino acids long. Trimming shortened V by 8 bases and J by 0 bases, and 8 bases separated the two germline ends. This chain's CDR3 is CASGQSSGNTIYF. As DNA, the CDR3 is TGTGCCAGCGGACAGAGCTCTGGAAACACCATATATTTT.

Here the CDR3 DNA reads TGTGCCAGCAGCTTGGGGACTTACTCCTACGAGCAGTACTTC. Translated: CASSLGTYSYEQYF. The chain combines TRBV7-9 with TRBJ2-7; TRBD2 might be the D (6 bases). The CDR3 extends over 14 amino acids. V shed 3 bases and J shed 0 bases, with 9 bases lying between them. CDR1 SEHNR and CDR2 FQNEAQ come from the germline V gene (reference sequence).

This chain uses TRBV19 with TRBJ2-2; D is perhaps TRBD1 (6 bases). The CDR3 spans 14 residues. Trimming stripped 7 bases from V and 5 bases from J, with 14 bases between. CDR1 is LNHDA and CDR2 is SQIVND in the germline V gene (reference sequence). The CDR3 DNA reads as TGTGCCAGTAACCGGGACATAAGGACCGGGGAGCTGTTTTTT. It is translated as CASNRDIRTGELFF.

This clone was counted a single time. The chain employs TRBV5-4 and TRBJ1-4; D gene uncertain. Germline CDR1 SGHNT, CDR2 YYREEE (reference sequence). The V end lost 0 bases, the J end lost 5 bases, and 14 bases lay between the germline ends. This CDR3 contains 16 residues. CDR3 sequence: CASSLGALQQNEKLFF. CDR3 bases: TGTGCCAGCAGCTTGGGAGCTCTTCAACAGAATGAAAAACTGTTTTTT.

The genes are TRBV30 and TRBJ1-1; a weak D match, TRBD1 (5 bases). CDR3 length equals 15 residues. The germline V gene has CDR1 GTSNPN and CDR2 SVGIG (reference sequence). Trimming took off 3 bases at V and 6 bases at J, with 20 bases between the two ends. CDR3 DNA sequence: TGTGCCTGGAGACACGGGACTCAAATACGGCCTGAAGCTTTCTTT. Translation gives CAWRHGTQIRPEAFF.

This clone was detected only once. This chain joins TRBV6-5 and TRBJ2-7; 13 nucleotides align to TRBD2. After removal of 6 bases from V and 2 bases from J, the junction contained 4 bases not matched to a gene. CDR1 is MNHEY and CDR2 is SVGAGI in the germline V gene. The CDR3 length is 15 residues. The CDR3 DNA is TGTGCCAGCAGGGGGGGACTAGCGGGAACCTACGAGCAGTACTTC. Amino acid sequence: CASRGGLAGTYEQYF.

Comments on this clone: The sample carries other DNA sequences with the same CDR3. The rearrangement links TRBV9 to TRBJ1-2; D remains unclear. CDR1 is SGDLS, CDR2 YYNGEE, per germline. This CDR3 region has 13 residues. Deletions cut 0 bases from V and 2 bases from J, with 5 bases between. The CDR3 DNA is TGTGCCAGCAGCGTAGGTGAGAACTATGGCTACACCTTC. Its translation is CASSVGENYGYTF.

The gene calls are TRBV10-1 and TRBJ2-3; no clear D. With 1 base removed from V and 1 base from J, the gap between germline ends came to 9 bases. CDR3 length equals 15 residues. The germline V gene encodes CDR1 WNHNN and CDR2 SYGVQD (reference sequence). The CDR3 spells CASSEFASGTDTQYF. The CDR3 bases are TGCGCCAGCAGTGAGTTTGCGTCGGGCACAGATACGCAGTATTTT.

This clone was observed once. V is TRBV4-2 and J is TRBJ2-7; 11 bases line up with TRBD1. Germline trimming cut 0 bases from V and 3 bases from J; bases unmatched to any gene: 4. Germline V gives CDR1 LGHNA, CDR2 YNFKEQ. The length of the CDR3 is 16 residues. The CDR3 nucleotides are TGTGCCAGCAGCCAAGAAACGGGGACAGGGGGCTACGAGCAGTACTTC. Encoded protein: CASSQETGTGGYEQYF.

This clone was counted a single time. The CDR3 loop is CASSLGGGYTGELFF. CDR3 coding DNA: TGTGCCAGCAGCTTAGGCGGGGGTTACACCGGGGAGCTGTTTTTT. The chain employs TRBV7-7 and TRBJ2-2, with 7 bases matching TRBD2. J gave up 3 bases and V 1 base, and 2 bases lay outside the gene matches. Germline CDR1 reads SSHAT; CDR2 reads FNYEAQ (reference sequence). CDR3 length: 15 residues.

In nucleotides, the CDR3 is TGTGCCAGCAGCTTGGAGGGGGCGCATTCTAATGAAAAACTGTTTTTT. This encodes CASSLEGAHSNEKLFF. The chain recombines TRBV5-4 with TRBJ1-4, with 7 positions matching TRBD1. This CDR3 comprises 16 residues. V shed 0 bases, J shed 3 bases, and the junction held 5 bases outside the gene matches. Germline lookup yields CDR1 SGHNT and CDR2 YYREEE (reference sequence).

The J gene is TRBJ2-1, the V gene TRBV2; D possibly corresponds to TRBD1 (5 bases). CDR1 and CDR2 (germline): SNHLY, FYNNEI. The V end lost 6 bases, the J end lost 12 bases, and 12 bases lay between the germline ends. The CDR3 is 11 amino acids. The chain's CDR3 is CASSQDIPQFF. The CDR3 DNA follows: TGTGCCAGCAGCCAGGACATACCGCAGTTCTTC.

This chain uses TRBV7-3 with TRBJ1-2; D uncertain. This CDR3 is 16 amino acids long. Trimming removed 4 bases at V and 6 bases at J, with 21 bases between. CDR1 is SGHTA and CDR2 is FQGTGA in the germline V gene. Here the CDR3 DNA reads TGTGCCAGCAGCTCCAGTGAGCTCGCAGGCCCGCATGGCTACACCTTC. Protein sequence: CASSSSELAGPHGYTF. The full variable domain, with the rest looked up from reference TRBV7-3 and TRBJ1-2, is GAGVSQTPSNKVTEKGKYVELRCDPISGHTALYWYRQSLGQGPEFLIYFQGTGAADDSGLPNDRFFAVRPEGSVSTLKIQRTERGDSAVYLCASSSSELAGPHGYTFGSGTRLTVV.

The V and J genes are TRBV12-5 and TRBJ1-1; 12 nucleotides match TRBD1. CDR1 is LGHNT and CDR2 is FRNRAP in the germline V gene. This CDR3 has 17 amino acids. V shed 1 base and J 4 bases; nucleotides not matched to a gene: 7. The CDR3 sequence is CASGLGTLGQGATEAFF. In nucleotides, the CDR3 is TGTGCTAGTGGTTTGGGAACACTGGGACAGGGGGCCACTGAAGCTTTCTTT.

This clone occurred a few times. This sample also contains other DNA sequences that code for the same CDR3. J is TRBJ1-5 and V is TRBV19, with D uncertain. Trimming shortened V by 7 bases and J by 2 bases, and 12 bases separated the two germline ends. The germline V gene encodes CDR1 LNHDA and CDR2 SQIVND (reference sequence). This CDR3 is built from 14 residues. The CDR3 here is CASNDRGGNQPQHF. CDR3 DNA sequence: TGTGCCAGTAACGATCGGGGTGGCAATCAGCCCCAGCATTTT.

The chain employs TRBV10-2 and TRBJ1-6; D is uncertain. V was pared by 2 bases and J by 9 bases, with 5 bases between. This CDR3 comprises 12 residues. CDR1 is WSHSY and CDR2 is SAAADI in the germline V gene. The CDR3 spells CASSEGSSPLHF. As DNA, the CDR3 is TGCGCCAGCAGTGAGGGGAGTTCACCCCTCCACTTT.

This rearrangement joins TRBV29-1 to TRBJ2-1; D is possibly TRBD1 (6 bases). Deletions cut 7 bases from V and 5 bases from J, with 15 bases between. The CDR3 extends over 13 amino acids. Germline lookup yields CDR1 SQVTM and CDR2 ANQGSEA. In nucleotides, the CDR3 is TGCAGCGCCCGGGACACCGGGAACAATGAGCAGTTCTTC. Translation gives CSARDTGNNEQFF.

The chain combines TRBV27 with TRBJ2-1; TRBD1 matches at 8 bases. Trimming cost V 5 bases and J 3 bases; bases outside gene matches: 3. The length of the CDR3 is 14 residues. Germline CDR1 and CDR2: MNHEY and SMNVEV (reference sequence). DNA for the CDR3: TGTGCCAGCAGTCTTGACAGGGGCTACAATGAGCAGTTCTTC. Its protein product is CASSLDRGYNEQFF.

The chain carries TRBV14 and TRBJ1-2; possibly TRBD1 for D (5 bases). The CDR3 covers 13 residues. Trimming left V 2 bases short and J 5 bases short, with 9 bases between. Germline CDR1 and CDR2: SGHDN and FVKESK. The CDR3 protein is CASSQRGAYGYTF. The CDR3 DNA follows: TGTGCCAGCAGCCAAAGGGGCGCGTATGGCTACACCTTC.

The CDR3 DNA reads TGTGCCAGTAGTCCGGGACTAGCGGCGGGTACGCAGTATTTT. This gives the protein CASSPGLAAGTQYF. The rearrangement joins TRBV27 to TRBJ2-3; 11 bases are shared with TRBD2. Losses at the gene ends were 9 bases for V and 8 bases for J; bases not matched to a gene: 10. The CDR3 contains 14 residues. The germline V gene encodes CDR1 MNHEY and CDR2 SMNVEV (reference sequence).

This rearrangement joins TRBV10-3 to TRBJ2-7; 8 bases line up with TRBD1. CDR1 and CDR2 (germline): ENHRY, SYGVKD. This CDR3 comprises 13 residues. The V and J ends lost 2 bases and 5 bases, in that order; junction bases with no gene match: 2. The CDR3 is CAISEDRGHEQYF. The DNA of the CDR3 is TGTGCCATCAGTGAGGACAGGGGACACGAGCAGTACTTC.

The CDR3 reads CASSIVGGQGHYGYTF. The DNA of the CDR3 is TGTGCCAGTAGTATAGTGGGGGGACAGGGGCACTATGGCTACACCTTC. The chain joins TRBV19 to TRBJ1-2, with TRBD1 identical over 10 bases. Germline V gene data show CDR1 as LNHDA and CDR2 as SQIVND (reference sequence). V was pared by 1 base and J by 3 bases, with 5 bases of the junction left unmatched. The CDR3 contains 16 residues.

The chain has TRBV2 and TRBJ1-2; D ambiguous. V gave up 3 bases and J gave up 3 bases, with 5 bases separating them. The CDR3 consists of 12 residues. Germline V gives CDR1 SNHLY, CDR2 FYNNEI. This CDR3 reads CASSDDYYGYTF. CDR3 nucleotides: TGTGCCAGCAGTGACGACTACTATGGCTACACCTTC. The whole variable domain, filled in from reference TRBV2 and TRBJ1-2, reads EPEVTQTPSHQVTQMGQEVILRCVPISNHLYFYWYRQILGQKVEFLVSFYNNEISEKSEIFDDQFSVERPDGSNFTLKIRSTKLEDSAMYFCASSDDYYGYTFGSGTRLTVV.

This chain uses TRBV28 with TRBJ1-2; D unclear. The CDR3 runs 13 residues. Trimming pared 6 bases from V and 2 bases from J, leaving 10 bases between. Germline V gene sequence: CDR1 MDHEN, CDR2 SYDVKM. CDR3 sequence reads: CASSLTPNYGYTF. In nucleotides, the CDR3 is TGTGCCAGCAGCCTCACACCGAACTATGGCTACACCTTC.

This chain joins TRBV6-5 and TRBJ1-2; D is perhaps TRBD1 (5 bases). CDR3 length equals 14 residues. CDR1 is MNHEY and CDR2 is SVGAGI in the germline V gene. Trimming stripped 4 bases from V and 4 bases from J, with 13 bases between. CDR3 DNA sequence: TGTGCCAGCAGTTCGTCCGGGGGAATCTATGGCTACACCTTC. It codes for CASSSSGGIYGYTF.

The sample holds a few counts of this clone. The V call is TRBV15, the J call TRBJ2-5; 12 nucleotides agree with TRBD1. The V gene's germline CDR1 is LNHNV and CDR2 YYDKDF (reference sequence). V shed 9 bases and J 6 bases; nucleotides not matched to a gene: 11. The CDR3 covers 15 residues. The CDR3 sequence: CATCQGTGGLKTQYF. In DNA form, the CDR3 reads TGTGCCACGTGCCAAGGGACAGGGGGCTTGAAGACCCAGTACTTC.

The CDR3 here is CAISETQAPYEQYF. DNA of the CDR3: TGTGCCATCAGTGAGACACAGGCACCCTACGAGCAGTACTTC. J is TRBJ2-7 and V is TRBV10-3, with D possibly TRBD1 on 5 matching bases. V lost 2 bases, J lost 2 bases, and 10 bases lay in between. The CDR3 consists of 14 residues. Germline V CDR1 and CDR2: ENHRY, SYGVKD.

The count of this clone is one. The gene calls are TRBV28 and TRBJ1-1; D gene uncertain. V lost 2 bases and J 1 base, leaving 11 bases between the germline ends. The CDR3 sequence is 15 residues long. Germline CDR1 is MDHEN and CDR2 is SYDVKM. The CDR3 reads CASSLPRSGNTEAFF. The CDR3 nucleotides read TGTGCCAGCAGTTTACCCAGGTCAGGGAACACTGAAGCTTTCTTT.

This clone was seen just once. The genes are TRBV11-2 and TRBJ2-7; a weak D match, TRBD2 (5 bases). With 5 bases removed from V and 2 bases from J, the gap between germline ends came to 19 bases. Germline V CDR1 and CDR2: SGHAT, FQNNGV. This CDR3 contains 16 residues. The CDR3 loop reads CASSPLEVRSTYEQYF. CDR3 sequence (DNA): TGTGCCAGCAGCCCCCTGGAGGTGCGGAGCACCTACGAGCAGTACTTC.